This T cell receptor (beta chain) originates from a study of blood T cell repertoires in COVID-19. Overall study: Samples came from the United States, Italy and Spain, spanning acute and convalescent COVID-19. Nucleic acid was either cDNA or gDNA, and it came from T cells, B-cell-depleted T cells, or PBMCs.

CDR1 is SGHRS and CDR2 is YFSETQ in the germline V gene. The CDR3 runs 17 residues. V gave up 2 bases and J gave up 4 bases, with 19 bases separating them. How the authors handled the data: Estimation of nucleated cell counts was performed using reference gene primer amplification. TCRdb keeps only in-frame clones here, not all; method: immunoSEQ multiplex PCR. V and J calls and clone size are given by that table; D and trimming were obtained from the DNA. Here the sample spans about 92,000 clones, about nine tenths being singletons. The V and J genes are TRBV5-1 and TRBJ2-1, with D tentatively TRBD1 (5 bases). This TCR was sampled from a human donor with active COVID-19. The donor label of this sample is uncertain. Sample: peripheral blood. As DNA, the CDR3 is TGCGCCAGCAGCTTAAACACAGGTTCATCCATATACAATGAGCAGTTCTTC. It translates to CASSLNTGSSIYNEQFF.